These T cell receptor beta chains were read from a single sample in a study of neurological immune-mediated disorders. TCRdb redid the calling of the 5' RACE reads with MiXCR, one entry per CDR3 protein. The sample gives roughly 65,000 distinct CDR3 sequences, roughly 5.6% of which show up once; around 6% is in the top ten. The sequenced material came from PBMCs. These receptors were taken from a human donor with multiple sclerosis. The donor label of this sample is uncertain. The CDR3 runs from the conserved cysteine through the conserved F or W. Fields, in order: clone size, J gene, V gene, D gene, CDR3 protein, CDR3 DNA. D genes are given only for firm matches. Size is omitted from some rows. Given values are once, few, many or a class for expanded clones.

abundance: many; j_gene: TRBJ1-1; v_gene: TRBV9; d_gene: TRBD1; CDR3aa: CASSATGTGVKGEAFF; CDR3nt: TGTGCCAGCAGCGCCACCGGGACAGGGGTAAAGGGTGAAGCTTTCTTT
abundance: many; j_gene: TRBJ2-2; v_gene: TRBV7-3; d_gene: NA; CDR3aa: CASSLFAQPGELFF; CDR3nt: TGTGCCAGCAGCTTATTTGCCCAACCCGGGGAGCTGTTTTTT
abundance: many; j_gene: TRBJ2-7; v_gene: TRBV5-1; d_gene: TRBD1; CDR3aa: CASSPATGTGIHEQYF; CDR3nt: TGCGCCAGCAGCCCAGCGACCGGGACAGGGATACACGAGCAGTACTTC
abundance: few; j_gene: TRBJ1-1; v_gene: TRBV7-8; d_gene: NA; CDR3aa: CASSLEVGWNTEAFF; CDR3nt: TGTGCCAGCAGCTTAGAAGTGGGCTGGAACACTGAAGCTTTCTTT
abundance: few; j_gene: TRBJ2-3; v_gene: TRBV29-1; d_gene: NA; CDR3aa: CSVGLSTDTQYF; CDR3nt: TGCAGCGTTGGTCTAAGCACAGATACGCAGTATTTT
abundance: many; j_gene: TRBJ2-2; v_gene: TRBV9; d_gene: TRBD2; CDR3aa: CASTPHLFSGVSGELFF; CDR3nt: TGTGCCAGCACCCCACACCTCTTTAGCGGGGTGTCCGGGGAGCTGTTTTTT
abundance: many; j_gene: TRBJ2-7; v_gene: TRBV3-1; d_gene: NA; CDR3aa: CASSQGQFNEQYF; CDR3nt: TGTGCCAGCAGCCAAGGACAGTTCAACGAGCAGTACTTC
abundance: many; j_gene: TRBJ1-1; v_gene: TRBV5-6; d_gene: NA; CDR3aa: CASSWGGAGEAFF; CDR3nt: TGTGCCAGCAGCTGGGGAGGGGCAGGTGAAGCTTTCTTT
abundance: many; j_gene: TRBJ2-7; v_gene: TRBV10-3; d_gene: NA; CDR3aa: CAIRQGPNSYEQYF; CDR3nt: TGTGCCATCAGGCAAGGACCCAACTCCTACGAGCAGTACTTC
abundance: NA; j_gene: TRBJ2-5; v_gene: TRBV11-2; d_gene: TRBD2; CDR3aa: CASSSAGVQETQYF; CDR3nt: TGTGCCAGCAGCTCAGCGGGGGTGCAAGAGACCCAGTACTTC
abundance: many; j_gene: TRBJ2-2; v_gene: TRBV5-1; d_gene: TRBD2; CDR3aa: CASSLLLAGENTGELFF; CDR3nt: TGCGCCAGCAGCTTGTTACTAGCGGGCGAGAACACCGGGGAGCTGTTTTTT
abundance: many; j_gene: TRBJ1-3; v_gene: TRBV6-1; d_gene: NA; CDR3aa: CASSERAGSGNTIYF; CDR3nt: TGTGCCAGCAGTGAAAGGGCGGGCTCTGGAAACACCATATATTTT
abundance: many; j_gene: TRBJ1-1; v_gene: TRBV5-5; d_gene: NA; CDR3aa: CASSLGGRARMNTEAFF; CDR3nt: TGTGCCAGCAGCTTGGGAGGCAGGGCCCGCATGAACACTGAAGCTTTCTTT
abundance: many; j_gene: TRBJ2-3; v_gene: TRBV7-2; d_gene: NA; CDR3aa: CASSIPPATDTQYF; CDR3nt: TGTGCCAGCAGCATACCACCAGCAACAGATACGCAGTATTTT
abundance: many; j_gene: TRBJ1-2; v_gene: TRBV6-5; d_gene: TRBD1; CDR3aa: CASSRGQGNYGYTF; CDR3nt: TGTGCCAGCAGTAGGGGACAGGGCAACTATGGCTACACCTTC
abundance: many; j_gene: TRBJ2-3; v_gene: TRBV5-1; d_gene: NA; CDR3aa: CASSLGGAGSGTDTQYF; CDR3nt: TGCGCCAGCAGCTTGGGGGGGGCCGGATCAGGCACAGATACGCAGTATTTT
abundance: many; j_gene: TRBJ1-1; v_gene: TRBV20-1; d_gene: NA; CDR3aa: CSANRGEGTEAFF; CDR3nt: TGCAGTGCTAACCGAGGGGAGGGCACTGAAGCTTTCTTT
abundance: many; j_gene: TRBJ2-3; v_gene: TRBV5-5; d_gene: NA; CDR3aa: CASSLGLALDTQYF; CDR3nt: TGTGCCAGCAGCTTGGGGCTAGCGCTAGATACGCAGTATTTT
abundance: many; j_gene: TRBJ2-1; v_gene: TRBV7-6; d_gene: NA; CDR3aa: CASSQWGYSYNEQFF; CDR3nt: TGTGCCAGCAGCCAATGGGGGTACTCCTACAATGAGCAGTTCTTC
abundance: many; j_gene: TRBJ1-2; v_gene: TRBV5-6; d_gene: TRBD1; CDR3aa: CASSFGTGHYGYTF; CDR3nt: TGTGCCAGCAGCTTCGGGACAGGGCACTATGGCTACACCTTC
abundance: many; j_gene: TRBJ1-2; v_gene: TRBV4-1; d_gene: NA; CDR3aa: CASSQVRDYGYTF; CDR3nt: TGCGCCAGCAGCCAAGTAAGGGACTATGGCTACACCTTC
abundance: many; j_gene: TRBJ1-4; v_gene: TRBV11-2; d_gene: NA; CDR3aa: CASSLGRDGHFTNEKLFF; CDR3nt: TGTGCCAGCAGCTTAGGCCGGGACGGACACTTTACTAATGAAAAACTGTTTTTT
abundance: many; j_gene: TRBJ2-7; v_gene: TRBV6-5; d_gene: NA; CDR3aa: CASSYSVRGAYEQYF; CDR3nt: TGTGCCAGCAGTTACTCAGTCAGGGGGGCCTACGAGCAGTACTTC
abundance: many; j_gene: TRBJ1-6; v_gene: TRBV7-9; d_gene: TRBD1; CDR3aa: CASSQTGSRSPLHF; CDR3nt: TGTGCCAGCAGCCAGACAGGGTCTCGTTCACCCCTCCACTTT
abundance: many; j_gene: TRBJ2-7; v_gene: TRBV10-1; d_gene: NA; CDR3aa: CASSEPAADEQYF; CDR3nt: TGCGCCAGCAGTGAGCCCGCCGCCGACGAGCAGTACTTC
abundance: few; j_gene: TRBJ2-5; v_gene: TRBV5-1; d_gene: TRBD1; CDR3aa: CASSLDGQGGTQYF; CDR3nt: TGCGCCAGCAGCTTGGATGGACAGGGGGGGACCCAGTACTTC
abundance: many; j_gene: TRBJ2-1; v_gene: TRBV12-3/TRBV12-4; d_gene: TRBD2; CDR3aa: CASSRTSGYIEQFF; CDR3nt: TGTGCCAGCAGCCGGACTAGCGGATATATAGAGCAGTTCTTC
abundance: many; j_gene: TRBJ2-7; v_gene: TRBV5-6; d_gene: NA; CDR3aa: CASSLYNPASAYEQYF; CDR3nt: TGTGCCAGCAGCTTGTATAATCCAGCAAGCGCCTACGAGCAGTACTTC
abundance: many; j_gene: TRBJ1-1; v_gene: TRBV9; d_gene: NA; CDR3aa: CASSSFRRMEMNTEAFF; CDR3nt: TGTGCCAGCAGCTCATTCCGACGGATGGAAATGAACACTGAAGCTTTCTTT
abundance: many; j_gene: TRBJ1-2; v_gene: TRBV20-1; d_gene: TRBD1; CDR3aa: CSAARDSNYGYTF; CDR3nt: TGCAGTGCAGCTAGGGACAGTAACTATGGCTACACCTTC
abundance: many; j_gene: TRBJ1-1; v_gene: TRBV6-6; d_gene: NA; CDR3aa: CASSYSRRGDTEAFF; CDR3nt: TGTGCCAGCAGTTACTCGCGCAGGGGCGACACTGAAGCTTTCTTT
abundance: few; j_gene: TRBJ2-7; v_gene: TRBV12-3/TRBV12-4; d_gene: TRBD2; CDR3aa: CASSWGGSDPGEQYF; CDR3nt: TGTGCCAGCAGTTGGGGGGGTAGCGACCCGGGCGAGCAGTACTTC
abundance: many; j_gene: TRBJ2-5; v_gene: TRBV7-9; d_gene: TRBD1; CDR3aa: CASSTGTGGWETQYF; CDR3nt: TGTGCCAGCAGTACTGGGACAGGGGGCTGGGAGACCCAGTACTTC
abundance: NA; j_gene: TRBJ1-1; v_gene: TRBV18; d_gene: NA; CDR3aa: CASSQELNEAFF; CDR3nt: TGTGCCAGCTCGCAAGAACTTAACGAAGCTTTCTTT
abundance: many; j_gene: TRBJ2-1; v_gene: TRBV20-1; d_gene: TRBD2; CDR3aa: CSARARLAGDEQFF; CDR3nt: TGCAGTGCTAGAGCACGACTAGCGGGGGATGAGCAGTTCTTC
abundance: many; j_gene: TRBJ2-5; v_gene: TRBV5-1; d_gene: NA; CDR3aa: CASSLSPAGQETQYF; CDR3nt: TGCGCCAGCAGCTTGTCACCCGCGGGGCAAGAGACCCAGTACTTC
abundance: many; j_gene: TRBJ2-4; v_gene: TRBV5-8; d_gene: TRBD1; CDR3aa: CASSRGQAQYF; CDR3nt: TGTGCCAGCAGTCGGGGACAGGCTCAGTACTTC
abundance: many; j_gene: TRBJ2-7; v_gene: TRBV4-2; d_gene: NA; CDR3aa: CASSQDLLPGGSYEQYF; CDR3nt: TGTGCCAGCAGCCAAGATCTTCTCCCCGGTGGGTCCTACGAGCAGTACTTC
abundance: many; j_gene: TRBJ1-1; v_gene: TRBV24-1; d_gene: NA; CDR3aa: CATSDLGQFNTEAFF; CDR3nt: TGTGCCACCAGTGATTTGGGACAGTTCAACACTGAAGCTTTCTTT
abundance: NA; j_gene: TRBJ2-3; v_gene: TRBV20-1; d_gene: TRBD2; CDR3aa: CSARSPPAGVKLSTDTQYF; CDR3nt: TGCAGTGCTAGATCCCCCCCAGCGGGGGTTAAACTTAGCACAGATACGCAGTATTTT
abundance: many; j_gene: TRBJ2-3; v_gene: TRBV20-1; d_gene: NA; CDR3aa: CSAQSTTGIDTQYF; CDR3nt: TGCAGTGCCCAGAGTACCACCGGGATCGATACGCAGTATTTT
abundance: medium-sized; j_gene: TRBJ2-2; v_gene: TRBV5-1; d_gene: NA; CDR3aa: CASSLELTGELFF; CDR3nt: TGCGCCAGCAGCTTGGAACTCACCGGGGAGCTGTTTTTT
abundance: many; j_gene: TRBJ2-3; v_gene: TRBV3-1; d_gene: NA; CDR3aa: CASSQAGASTDTQYF; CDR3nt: TGTGCCAGCAGCCAAGCAGGGGCCAGCACAGATACGCAGTATTTT
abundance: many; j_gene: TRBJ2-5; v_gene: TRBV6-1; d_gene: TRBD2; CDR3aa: CASSPSSGGIQETQYF; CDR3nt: TGTGCCAGCAGCCCTTCTAGCGGGGGGATCCAAGAGACCCAGTACTTC
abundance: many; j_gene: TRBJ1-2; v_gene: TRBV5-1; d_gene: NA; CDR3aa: CASSSRDGNYGYTF; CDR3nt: TGCGCCAGCAGCTCACGGGACGGGAACTATGGCTACACCTTC
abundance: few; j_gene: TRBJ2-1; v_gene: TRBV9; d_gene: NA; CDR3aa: CASSVLGGSLSSYNEQFF; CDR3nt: TGTGCCAGCAGCGTCCTGGGGGGTTCCCTAAGCTCCTACAATGAGCAGTTCTTC
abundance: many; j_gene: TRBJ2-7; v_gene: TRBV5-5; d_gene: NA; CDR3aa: CASSSPSYEQYF; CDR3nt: TGTGCCAGCAGCTCCCCGTCCTACGAGCAGTACTTC
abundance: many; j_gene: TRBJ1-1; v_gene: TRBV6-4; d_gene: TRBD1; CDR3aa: CASSFPGQLNTEAFF; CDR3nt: TGTGCCAGCAGCTTCCCGGGACAGCTGAACACTGAAGCTTTCTTT
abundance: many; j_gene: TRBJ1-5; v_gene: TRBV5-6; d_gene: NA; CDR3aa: CASSLVGGDQPQHF; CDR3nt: TGTGCCAGCAGCTTGGTGGGGGGTGATCAGCCCCAGCATTTT
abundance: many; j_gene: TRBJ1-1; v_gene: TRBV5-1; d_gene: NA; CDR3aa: CASSLGGSSASEAFF; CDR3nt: TGCGCCAGCAGCTTGGGCGGGAGTTCGGCTTCTGAAGCTTTCTTT
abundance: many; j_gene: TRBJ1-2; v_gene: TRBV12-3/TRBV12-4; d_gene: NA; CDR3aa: CASRPGPVDGYTF; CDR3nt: TGTGCCAGCAGGCCAGGGCCCGTCGACGGCTACACCTTC
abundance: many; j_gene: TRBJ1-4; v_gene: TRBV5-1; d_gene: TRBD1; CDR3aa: CASSPGQGLEKLFF; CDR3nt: TGCGCCAGCAGCCCGGGACAGGGTCTGGAAAAACTGTTTTTT
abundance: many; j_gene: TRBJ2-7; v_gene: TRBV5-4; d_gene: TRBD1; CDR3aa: CASSLGQGGVEQYF; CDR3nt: TGTGCCAGCAGCTTGGGCCAAGGGGGCGTCGAGCAGTACTTC
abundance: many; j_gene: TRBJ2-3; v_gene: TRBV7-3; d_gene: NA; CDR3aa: CASSFGGTDTQYF; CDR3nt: TGTGCCAGCAGCTTCGGGGGCACAGATACGCAGTATTTT
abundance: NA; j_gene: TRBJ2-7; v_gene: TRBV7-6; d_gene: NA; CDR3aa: CASSSPYSYEQYF; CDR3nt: TGTGCCAGCAGCTCCCCATACTCCTACGAGCAGTACTTC
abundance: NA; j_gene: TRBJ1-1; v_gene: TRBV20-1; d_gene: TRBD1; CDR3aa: CVTRDRGTEAFF; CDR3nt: TGCGTAACCCGGGACAGGGGGACTGAAGCTTTCTTT
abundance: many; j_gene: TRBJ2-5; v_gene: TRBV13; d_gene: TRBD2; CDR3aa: CASSLSGGETQYF; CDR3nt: TGTGCCAGCAGCTTGTCCGGGGGGGAGACCCAGTACTTC
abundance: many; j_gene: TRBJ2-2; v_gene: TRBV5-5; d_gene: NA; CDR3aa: CASSLWAALFSGGELFF; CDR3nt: TGTGCCAGCAGCTTGTGGGCAGCCCTCTTTAGTGGCGGGGAGCTGTTTTTT
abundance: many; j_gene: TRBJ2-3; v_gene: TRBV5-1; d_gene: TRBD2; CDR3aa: CASSGTSGVQDTQYF; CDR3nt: TGCGCCAGCAGCGGGACTAGCGGGGTTCAAGATACGCAGTATTTT
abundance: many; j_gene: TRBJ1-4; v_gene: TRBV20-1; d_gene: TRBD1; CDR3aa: CSATQGVYEKLFF; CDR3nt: TGCAGTGCCACGCAGGGGGTTTATGAAAAACTGTTTTTT